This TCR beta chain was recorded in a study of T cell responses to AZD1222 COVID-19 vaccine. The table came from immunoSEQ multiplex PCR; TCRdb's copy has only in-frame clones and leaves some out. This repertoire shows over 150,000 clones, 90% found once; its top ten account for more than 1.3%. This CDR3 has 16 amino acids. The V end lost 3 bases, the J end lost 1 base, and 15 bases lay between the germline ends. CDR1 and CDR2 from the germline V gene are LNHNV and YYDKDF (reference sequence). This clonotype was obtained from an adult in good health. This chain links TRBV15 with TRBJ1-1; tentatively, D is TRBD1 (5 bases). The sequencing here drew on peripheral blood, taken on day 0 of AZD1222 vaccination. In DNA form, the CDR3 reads TGTGCCACCAGCAGTGGGAGGGGTTTTCCGAACACTGAAGCTTTCTTT. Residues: CATSSGRGFPNTEAFF.